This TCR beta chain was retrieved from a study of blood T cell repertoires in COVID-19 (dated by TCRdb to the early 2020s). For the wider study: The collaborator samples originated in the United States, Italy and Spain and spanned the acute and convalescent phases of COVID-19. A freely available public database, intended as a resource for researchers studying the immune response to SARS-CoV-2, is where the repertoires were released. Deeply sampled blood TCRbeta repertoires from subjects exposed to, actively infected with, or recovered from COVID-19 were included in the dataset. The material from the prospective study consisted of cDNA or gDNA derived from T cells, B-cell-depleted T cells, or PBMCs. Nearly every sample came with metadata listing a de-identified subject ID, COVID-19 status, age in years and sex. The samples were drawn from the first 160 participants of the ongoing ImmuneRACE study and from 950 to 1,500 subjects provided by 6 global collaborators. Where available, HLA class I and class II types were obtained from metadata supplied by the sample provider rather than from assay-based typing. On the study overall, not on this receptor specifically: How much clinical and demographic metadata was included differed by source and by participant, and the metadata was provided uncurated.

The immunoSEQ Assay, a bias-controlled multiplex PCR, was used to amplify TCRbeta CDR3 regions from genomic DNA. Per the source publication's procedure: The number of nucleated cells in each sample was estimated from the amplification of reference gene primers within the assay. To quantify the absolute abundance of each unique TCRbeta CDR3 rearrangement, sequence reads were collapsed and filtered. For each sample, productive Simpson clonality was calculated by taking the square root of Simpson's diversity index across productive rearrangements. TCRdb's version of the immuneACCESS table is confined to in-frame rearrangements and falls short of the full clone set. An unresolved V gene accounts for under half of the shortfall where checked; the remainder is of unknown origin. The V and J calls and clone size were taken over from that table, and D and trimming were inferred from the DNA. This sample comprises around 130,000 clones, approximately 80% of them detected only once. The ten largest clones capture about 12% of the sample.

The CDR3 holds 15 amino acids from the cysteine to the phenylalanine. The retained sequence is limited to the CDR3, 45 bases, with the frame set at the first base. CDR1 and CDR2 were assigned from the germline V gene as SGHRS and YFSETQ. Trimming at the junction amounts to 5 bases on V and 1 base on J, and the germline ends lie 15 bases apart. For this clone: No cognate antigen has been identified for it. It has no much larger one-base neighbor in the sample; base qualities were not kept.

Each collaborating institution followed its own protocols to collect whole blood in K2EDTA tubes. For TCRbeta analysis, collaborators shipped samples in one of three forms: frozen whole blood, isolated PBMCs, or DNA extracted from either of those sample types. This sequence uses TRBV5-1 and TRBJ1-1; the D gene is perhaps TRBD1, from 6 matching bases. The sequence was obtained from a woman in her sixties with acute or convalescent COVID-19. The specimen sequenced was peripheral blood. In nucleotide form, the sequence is TGCGCCAGCAGTGTTTGGGGGGGCCGGAACACTGAAGCTTTCTTT. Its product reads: CASSVWGGRNTEAFF. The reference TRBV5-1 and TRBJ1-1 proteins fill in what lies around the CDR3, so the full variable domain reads KAGVTQTPRYLIKTRGQQVTLSCSPISGHRSVSWYQQTPGQGLQFLFEYFSETQRNKGNFPGRFSGRQFSNSRSEMNVSTLELGDSALYLCASSVWGGRNTEAFFGQGTRLTVV.